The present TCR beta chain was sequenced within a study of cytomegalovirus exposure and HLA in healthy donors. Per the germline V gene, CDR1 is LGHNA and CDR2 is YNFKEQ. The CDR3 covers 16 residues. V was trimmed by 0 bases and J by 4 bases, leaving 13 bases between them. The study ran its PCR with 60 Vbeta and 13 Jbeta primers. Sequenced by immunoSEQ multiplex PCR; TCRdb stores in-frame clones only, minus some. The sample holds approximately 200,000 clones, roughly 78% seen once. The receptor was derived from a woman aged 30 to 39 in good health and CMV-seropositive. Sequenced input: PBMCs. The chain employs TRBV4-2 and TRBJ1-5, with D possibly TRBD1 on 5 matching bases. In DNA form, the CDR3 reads TGTGCCAGCAGCCAAGACCTCACGGGGGGTAATCAGCCCCAGCATTTT. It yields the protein CASSQDLTGGNQPQHF.